This TCR beta chain appears in the sequencing data of a study of beta chain features in type 1 diabetes. About the study: Sorted cell examination encompassed roughly 98,000,000 cells across all samples.

Expressed TCRB transcripts were sequenced because the isolated RNA had all been reverse transcribed beforehand. Clones were read by immunoSEQ multiplex PCR, and TCRdb kept only the in-frame ones, dropping some. The table records about 700,000 clones, around an eighth of them present only once. The CDR3 has 16 amino acids. Trimming cost V 5 bases and J 4 bases, with 20 bases left between them. The germline CDR1 and CDR2 sequences are SEHNR and FQNEAQ (reference sequence). In regard to this clone: As yet, its antigen is unknown.

General study findings and limits: It was among patients, rather than healthy donors, that naive, central memory and Treg TCRB repertoires appeared more similar. Among all four CD4+ subsets, Type 1 diabetes patients had TCRB CDR3s that were moderately but significantly shorter.

The genes are TRBV7-9 and TRBJ2-5; D uncertain. The source of this sequence is a man between 18 and 35 years old with type 1 diabetes. The sample consisted of naive CD4+ T cells from blood. The CDR3 spells CASSRGAEWSSETQYF. For the CDR3, the DNA is TGTGCCAGCAGCCGAGGCGCAGAATGGTCCTCAGAGACCCAGTACTTC. The complete variable domain, with remaining parts taken from reference TRBV7-9 and TRBJ2-5, reads DTGVSQNPRHKITKRGQNVTFRCDPISEHNRLYWYRQTLGQGPEFLTYFQNEAQLEKSRLLSDRFSAERPKGSFSTLEIQRTEQGDSAMYLCASSRGAEWSSETQYFGPGTRLLVL.